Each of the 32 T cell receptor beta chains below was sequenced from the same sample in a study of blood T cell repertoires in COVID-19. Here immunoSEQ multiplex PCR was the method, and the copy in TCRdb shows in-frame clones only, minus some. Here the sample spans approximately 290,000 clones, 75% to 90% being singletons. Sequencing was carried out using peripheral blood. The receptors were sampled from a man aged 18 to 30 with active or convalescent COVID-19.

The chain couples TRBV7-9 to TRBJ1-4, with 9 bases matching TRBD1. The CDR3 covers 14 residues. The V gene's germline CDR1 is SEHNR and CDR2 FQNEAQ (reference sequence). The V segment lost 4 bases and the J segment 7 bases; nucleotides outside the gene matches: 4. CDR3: CASSSRDRVEKLFF. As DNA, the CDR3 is TGTGCCAGCAGCTCCCGGGACAGGGTTGAAAAACTGTTTTTT.

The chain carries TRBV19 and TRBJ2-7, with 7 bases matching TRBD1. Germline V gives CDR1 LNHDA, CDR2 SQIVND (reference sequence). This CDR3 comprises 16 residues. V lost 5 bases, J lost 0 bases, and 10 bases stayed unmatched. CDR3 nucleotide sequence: TGTGCCAGTAGTCCCCGATTCGGACAGGTCTCCTACGAGCAGTACTTC. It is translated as CASSPRFGQVSYEQYF.

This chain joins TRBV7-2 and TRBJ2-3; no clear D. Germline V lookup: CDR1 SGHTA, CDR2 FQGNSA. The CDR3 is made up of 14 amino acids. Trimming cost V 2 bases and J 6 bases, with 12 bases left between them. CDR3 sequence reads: CASSLLPESDTQYF. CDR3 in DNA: TGTGCCAGCAGCTTACTTCCAGAATCGGATACGCAGTATTTT.

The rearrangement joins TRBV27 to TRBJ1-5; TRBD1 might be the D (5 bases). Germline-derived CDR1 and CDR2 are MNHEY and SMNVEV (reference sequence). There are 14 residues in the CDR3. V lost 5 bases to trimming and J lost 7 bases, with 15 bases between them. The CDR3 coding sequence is TGTGCCAGCAGTCCAGGGTCCTCCTCCCAGCCCCAGCATTTT. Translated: CASSPGSSSQPQHF.

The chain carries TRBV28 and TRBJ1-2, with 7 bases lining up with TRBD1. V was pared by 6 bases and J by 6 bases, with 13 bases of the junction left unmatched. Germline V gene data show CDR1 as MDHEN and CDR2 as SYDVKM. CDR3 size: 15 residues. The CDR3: CASSTKLTGEDGYTF. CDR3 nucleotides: TGTGCCAGCAGCACTAAGCTAACAGGGGAGGATGGCTACACCTTC.

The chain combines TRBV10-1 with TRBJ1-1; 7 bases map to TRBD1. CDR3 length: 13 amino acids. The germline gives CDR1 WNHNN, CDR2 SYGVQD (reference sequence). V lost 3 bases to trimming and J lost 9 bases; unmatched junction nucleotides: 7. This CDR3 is CASSEDRVGKAFF. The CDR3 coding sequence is TGCGCCAGCAGTGAAGACAGGGTGGGAAAAGCTTTCTTT.

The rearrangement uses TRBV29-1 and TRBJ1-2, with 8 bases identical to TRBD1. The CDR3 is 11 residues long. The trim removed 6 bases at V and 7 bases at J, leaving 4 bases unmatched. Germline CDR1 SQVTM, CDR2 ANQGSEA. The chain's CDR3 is CSVTGGSGYTF. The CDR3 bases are TGCAGCGTCACAGGGGGTAGTGGCTACACCTTC.

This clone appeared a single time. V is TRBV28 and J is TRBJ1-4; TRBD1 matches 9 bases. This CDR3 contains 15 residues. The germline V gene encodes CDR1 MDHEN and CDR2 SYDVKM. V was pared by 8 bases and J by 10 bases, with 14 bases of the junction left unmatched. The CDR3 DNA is TGTGCCAGCCGAACATCGGGACAGGGTGGAGGAAAACTGTTTTTT. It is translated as CASRTSGQGGGKLFF.

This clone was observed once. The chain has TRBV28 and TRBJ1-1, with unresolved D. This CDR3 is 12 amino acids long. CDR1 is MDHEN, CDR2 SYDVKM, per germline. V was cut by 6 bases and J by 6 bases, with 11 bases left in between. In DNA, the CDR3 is TGTGCCAGCAGATCCCACAGAGCTGAAGCTTTCTTT. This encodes CASRSHRAEAFF. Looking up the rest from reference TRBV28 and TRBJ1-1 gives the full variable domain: DVKVTQSSRYLVKRTGEKVFLECVQDMDHENMFWYRQDPGLGLRLIYFSYDVKMKEKGDIPEGYSVSREKKERFSLILESASTNQTSMYLCASRSHRAEAFFGQGTRLTVV.

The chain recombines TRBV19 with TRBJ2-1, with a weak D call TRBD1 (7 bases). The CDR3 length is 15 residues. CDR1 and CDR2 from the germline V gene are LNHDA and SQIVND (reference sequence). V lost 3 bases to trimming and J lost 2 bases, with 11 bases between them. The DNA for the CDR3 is TGTGCCAGTAGTATTCCAGGGGGGCCCTACAATGAGCAGTTCTTC. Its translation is CASSIPGGPYNEQFF. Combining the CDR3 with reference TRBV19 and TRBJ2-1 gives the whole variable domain DGGITQSPKYLFRKEGQNVTLSCEQNLNHDAMYWYRQDPGQGLRLIYYSQIVNDFQKGDIAEGYSVSREKKESFPLTVTSAQKNPTAFYLCASSIPGGPYNEQFFGPGTRLTVL.

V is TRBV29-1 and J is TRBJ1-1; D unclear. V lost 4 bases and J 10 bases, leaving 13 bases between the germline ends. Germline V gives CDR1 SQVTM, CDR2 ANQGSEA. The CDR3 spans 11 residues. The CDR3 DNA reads TGCAGCGTTGGCCTCCGGGGTTCAGCTTTCTTT. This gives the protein CSVGLRGSAFF.

CDR3 nucleotides: TGTGCCAGCAGCCTCAGCGGGAGGAGCTACAATGAGCAGTTCTTC. Residues: CASSLSGRSYNEQFF. The rearrangement joins TRBV6-5 to TRBJ2-1; 9 bases are shared with TRBD2. With V trimmed by 6 bases and J by 3 bases, 6 bases remained unmatched. Germline V gives CDR1 MNHEY, CDR2 SVGAGI. The CDR3 runs to 15 residues.

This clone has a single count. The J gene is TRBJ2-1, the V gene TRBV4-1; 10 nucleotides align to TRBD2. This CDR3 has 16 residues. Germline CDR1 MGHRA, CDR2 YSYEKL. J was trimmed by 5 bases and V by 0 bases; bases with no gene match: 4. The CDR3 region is CASSQDSLAGNNEQFF. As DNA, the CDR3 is TGCGCCAGCAGCCAAGACTCACTAGCGGGGAACAATGAGCAGTTCTTC.

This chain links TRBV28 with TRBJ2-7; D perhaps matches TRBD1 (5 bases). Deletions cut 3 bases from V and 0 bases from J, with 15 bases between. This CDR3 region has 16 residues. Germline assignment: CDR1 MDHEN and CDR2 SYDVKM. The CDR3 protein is CASSFLDRHNSYEQYF. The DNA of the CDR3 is TGTGCCAGCAGTTTCCTTGACAGACACAACTCCTACGAGCAGTACTTC.

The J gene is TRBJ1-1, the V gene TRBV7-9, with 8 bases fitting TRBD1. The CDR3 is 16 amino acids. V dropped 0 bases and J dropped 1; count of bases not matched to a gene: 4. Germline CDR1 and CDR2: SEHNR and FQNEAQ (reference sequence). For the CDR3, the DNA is TGTGCCAGCAGCTTAGCGGACAGGGCAACGAACACTGAAGCTTTCTTT. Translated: CASSLADRATNTEAFF.

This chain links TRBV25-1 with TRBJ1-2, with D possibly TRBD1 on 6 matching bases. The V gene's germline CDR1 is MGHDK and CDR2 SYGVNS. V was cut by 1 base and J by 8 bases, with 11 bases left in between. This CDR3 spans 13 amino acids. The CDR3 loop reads CASSESFRGGYTF. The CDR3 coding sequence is TGTGCCAGCAGTGAATCGTTCAGGGGAGGCTACACCTTC.

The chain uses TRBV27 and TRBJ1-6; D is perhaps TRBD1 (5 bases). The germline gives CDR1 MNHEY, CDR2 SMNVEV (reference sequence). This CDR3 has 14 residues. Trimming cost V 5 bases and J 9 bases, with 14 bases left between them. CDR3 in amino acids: CASSDSFWGSPLHF. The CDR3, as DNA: TGTGCCAGCAGTGACAGTTTCTGGGGTTCACCCCTCCACTTT.

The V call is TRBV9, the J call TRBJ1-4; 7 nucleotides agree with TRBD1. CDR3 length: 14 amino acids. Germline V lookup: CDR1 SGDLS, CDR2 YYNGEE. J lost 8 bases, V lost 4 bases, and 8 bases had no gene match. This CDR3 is CASSTRGSEEKLFF. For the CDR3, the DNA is TGTGCCAGCAGCACCAGGGGGAGTGAGGAAAAACTGTTTTTT.

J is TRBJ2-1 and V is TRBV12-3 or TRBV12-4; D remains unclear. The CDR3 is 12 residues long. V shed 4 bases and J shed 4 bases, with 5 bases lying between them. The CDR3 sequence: CASSYRYNEQFF. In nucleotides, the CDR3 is TGTGCCAGCAGTTATAGATACAATGAGCAGTTCTTC.

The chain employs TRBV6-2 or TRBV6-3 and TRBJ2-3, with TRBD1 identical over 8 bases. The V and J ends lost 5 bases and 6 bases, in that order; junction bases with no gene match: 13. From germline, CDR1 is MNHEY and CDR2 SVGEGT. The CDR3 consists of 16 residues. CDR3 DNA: TGTGCCAGCAGTCCCCAGGACAGGGACGTGTCGGATACGCAGTATTTT. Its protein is CASSPQDRDVSDTQYF.

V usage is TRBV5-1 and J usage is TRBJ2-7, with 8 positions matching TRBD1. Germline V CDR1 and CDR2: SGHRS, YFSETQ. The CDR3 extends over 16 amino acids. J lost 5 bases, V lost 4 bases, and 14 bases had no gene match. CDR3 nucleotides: TGCGCCAGCAGCCTAACCCCGACAGGGGACGTCGACGAGCAGTACTTC. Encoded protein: CASSLTPTGDVDEQYF.

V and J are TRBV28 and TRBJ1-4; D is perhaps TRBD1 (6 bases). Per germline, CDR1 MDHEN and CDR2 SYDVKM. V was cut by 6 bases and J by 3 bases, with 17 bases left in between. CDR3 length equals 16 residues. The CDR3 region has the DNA TGTGCCAGCAGGTCGGGACACCGAAAATCTAATGAAAAACTGTTTTTT. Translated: CASRSGHRKSNEKLFF.

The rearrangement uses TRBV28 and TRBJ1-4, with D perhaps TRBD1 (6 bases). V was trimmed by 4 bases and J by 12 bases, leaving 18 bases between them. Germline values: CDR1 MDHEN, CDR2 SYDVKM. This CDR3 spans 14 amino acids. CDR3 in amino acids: CASSSQTGYGELFF. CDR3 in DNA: TGTGCCAGCAGTTCTCAGACAGGCTATGGGGAACTGTTTTTT.

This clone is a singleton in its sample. This chain's CDR3 is CASSFRAGTGGPNTDTQYF. The CDR3 nucleotides read TGCGCCAGCAGCTTTCGCGCGGGTACGGGGGGACCGAACACAGATACGCAGTATTTT. The rearrangement uses TRBV5-1 and TRBJ2-3, with 7 bases aligning to TRBD2. This CDR3 is 19 amino acids long. CDR1 is SGHRS, CDR2 YFSETQ, per germline. The junction had 17 bases not matched to a gene; V was cut back by 2 bases and J by 2 bases. Together with reference TRBV5-1 and TRBJ2-3, the CDR3 gives the full variable domain: KAGVTQTPRYLIKTRGQQVTLSCSPISGHRSVSWYQQTPGQGLQFLFEYFSETQRNKGNFPGRFSGRQFSNSRSEMNVSTLELGDSALYLCASSFRAGTGGPNTDTQYFGPGTRLTVL.

The CDR3 sequence: CASSLAGGPSETQYF. In nucleotides, the CDR3 is TGTGCCAGCAGCTTAGCGGGAGGGCCTTCAGAGACCCAGTACTTC. The chain is built from TRBV7-7 and TRBJ2-5, with 7 bases aligning to TRBD2. The germline gives CDR1 SSHAT, CDR2 FNYEAQ (reference sequence). The V and J ends lost 0 bases and 4 bases, in that order; junction bases with no gene match: 5. There are 15 residues in the CDR3.

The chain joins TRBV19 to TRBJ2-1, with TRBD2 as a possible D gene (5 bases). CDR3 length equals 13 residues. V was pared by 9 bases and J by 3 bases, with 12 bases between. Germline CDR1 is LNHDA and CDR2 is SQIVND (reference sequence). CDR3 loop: CASRERNYNEQFF. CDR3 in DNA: TGTGCCAGCCGCGAGCGGAACTACAATGAGCAGTTCTTC.

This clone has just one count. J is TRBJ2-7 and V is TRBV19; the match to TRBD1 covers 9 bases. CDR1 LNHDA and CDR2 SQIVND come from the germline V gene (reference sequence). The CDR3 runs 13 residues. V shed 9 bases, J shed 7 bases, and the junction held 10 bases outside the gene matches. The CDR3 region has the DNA TGTGCCAGCGCTGACAGGGGGACGGGGGAGCAGTACTTC. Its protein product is CASADRGTGEQYF.

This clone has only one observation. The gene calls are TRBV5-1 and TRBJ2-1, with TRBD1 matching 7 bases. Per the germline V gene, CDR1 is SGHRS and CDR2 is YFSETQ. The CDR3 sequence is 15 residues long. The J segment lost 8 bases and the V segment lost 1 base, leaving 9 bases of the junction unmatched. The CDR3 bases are TGCGCCAGCAGCTTGAACAGGGGTCTGGGCGATGAGCAGTTCTTC. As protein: CASSLNRGLGDEQFF. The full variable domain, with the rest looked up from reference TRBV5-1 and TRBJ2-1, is KAGVTQTPRYLIKTRGQQVTLSCSPISGHRSVSWYQQTPGQGLQFLFEYFSETQRNKGNFPGRFSGRQFSNSRSEMNVSTLELGDSALYLCASSLNRGLGDEQFFGPGTRLTVL.

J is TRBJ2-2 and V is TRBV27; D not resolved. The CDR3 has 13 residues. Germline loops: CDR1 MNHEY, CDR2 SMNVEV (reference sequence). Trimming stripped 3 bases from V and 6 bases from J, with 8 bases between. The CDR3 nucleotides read TGTGCCAGCAGTTTCTCCCCGGCCGGGGAGCTGTTTTTT. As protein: CASSFSPAGELFF.

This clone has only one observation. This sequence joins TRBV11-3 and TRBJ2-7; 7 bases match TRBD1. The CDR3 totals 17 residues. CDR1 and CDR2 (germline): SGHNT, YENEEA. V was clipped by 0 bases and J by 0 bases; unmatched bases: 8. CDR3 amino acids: CASSLDRRTGNSYEQYF. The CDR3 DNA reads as TGTGCCAGCAGCTTAGATAGAAGGACAGGCAACTCCTACGAGCAGTACTTC.

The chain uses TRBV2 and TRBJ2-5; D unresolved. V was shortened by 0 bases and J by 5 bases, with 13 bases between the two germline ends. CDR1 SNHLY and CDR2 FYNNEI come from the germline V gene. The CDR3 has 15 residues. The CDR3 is CASSEAEKRRETQYF. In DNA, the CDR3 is TGTGCCAGCAGTGAAGCTGAGAAACGTCGGGAGACCCAGTACTTC.

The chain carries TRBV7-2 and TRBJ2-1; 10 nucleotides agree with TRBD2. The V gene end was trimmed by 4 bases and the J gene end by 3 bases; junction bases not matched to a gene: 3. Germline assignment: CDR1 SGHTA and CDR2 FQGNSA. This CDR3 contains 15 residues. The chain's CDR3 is CASSSLAGSYNEQFF. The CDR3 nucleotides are TGTGCCAGCAGCTCACTAGCGGGGAGCTACAATGAGCAGTTCTTC. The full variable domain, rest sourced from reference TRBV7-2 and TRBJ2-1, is GAGVSQSPSNKVTEKGKDVELRCDPISGHTALYWYRQSLGQGLEFLIYFQGNSAPDKSGLPSDRFSAERTGGSVSTLTIQRTQQEDSAVYLCASSSLAGSYNEQFFGPGTRLTVL.